This T cell receptor beta chain was profiled in a study of T cell responses to AZD1222 COVID-19 vaccine. Assay used: immunoSEQ multiplex PCR; TCRdb lists only in-frame clones, some missing. This sample's table has 150,000 or so clones. The length of the CDR3 is 15 residues. Germline V CDR1 and CDR2: SGHDT, YYEEEE. With 4 bases clipped from V and 3 bases from J, the junction kept 9 bases outside the gene matches. Study findings and constraints: Among the donors, most were white British and more were female, and clonal diversity was possibly underestimated. At 160-218 and 743-854, vaccine-associated CD4 TCRs were dominant, and they spanned spike.

Regarding this clone: Its antigen remains unknown.

The receptor was derived from an adult in good health. The chain combines TRBV5-6 with TRBJ2-5; 7 nucleotides line up with TRBD1. The sample comprised peripheral blood. The CDR3 protein is CASSLLTGAEETQYF. CDR3 bases: TGTGCCAGCAGCCTTCTCACAGGGGCAGAAGAGACCCAGTACTTC.